These 8 T cell receptor beta chains share one sample of origin, sequenced in a study of shared clonotypes between healthy human individuals. Clones were sequenced by immunoSEQ multiplex PCR, and TCRdb holds only the in-frame ones, with some missing. Of roughly 760,000 clones in the sample, roughly 70% were seen once. Material for sequencing was memory CD4+ T cells sorted from blood. This sample's subset: CD45RA-negative fraction. The origin of the receptors is a woman aged 25-40 years in good health.

As concerns this clone: Within the sample, other DNA sequences also encode this same CDR3. CDR3 DNA: TGTGCCAGCAGCCGACAGGGGTACGAGCAGTACTTC. It encodes CASSRQGYEQYF. The chain links TRBV7-2 to TRBJ2-7; 8 bases align to TRBD1. From germline, CDR1 is SGHTA and CDR2 FQGNSA. This CDR3 has 12 amino acids. V lost 5 bases and J lost 4; bases outside the gene matches: 1.

This clone occurred a few times. This sequence joins TRBV18 and TRBJ2-3; D may be TRBD1 (6 bases). V was clipped by 3 bases and J by 1 base, with 11 bases between them. This CDR3 is 15 amino acids long. Germline CDR1 reads KGHSH; CDR2 reads LQKENI. Here the CDR3 reads CASSPQTGRTDTQYF. The DNA for the CDR3 is TGTGCCAGCTCACCGCAGACAGGTCGCACAGATACGCAGTATTTT.

CDR3 nucleotide sequence: TGTGCCAGCACCGGGACAGTGGTAGGTACCACTGAAGCTTTCTTT. It translates to CASTGTVVGTTEAFF. V usage is TRBV28 and J usage is TRBJ1-1, with 7 bases lining up with TRBD1. Germline V CDR1 and CDR2: MDHEN, SYDVKM. The CDR3 has 15 amino acids. The trim removed 7 bases at V and 4 bases at J, leaving 12 bases unmatched. Drawing the rest from reference TRBV28 and TRBJ1-1, the complete variable domain is DVKVTQSSRYLVKRTGEKVFLECVQDMDHENMFWYRQDPGLGLRLIYFSYDVKMKEKGDIPEGYSVSREKKERFSLILESASTNQTSMYLCASTGTVVGTTEAFFGQGTRLTVV.

This rearrangement joins TRBV6-1 to TRBJ2-7; the match to TRBD1 covers 9 bases. The length of the CDR3 is 13 residues. CDR1 and CDR2 from the germline V gene are MNHNS and SASEGT. The junction had 4 bases not matched to a gene; V was cut back by 7 bases and J by 3 bases. In DNA form, the CDR3 reads TGTGCCAGCACGGGACAGGGCGTCTACGAGCAGTACTTC. It encodes CASTGQGVYEQYF.

This clone was seen more than once but under ten times. The rearrangement uses TRBV5-4 and TRBJ2-1, with 11 nucleotides matching TRBD2. CDR1 is SGHNT, CDR2 YYREEE, per germline (reference sequence). J was trimmed by 9 bases and V by 4 bases; bases with no gene match: 9. The CDR3 runs to 15 residues. This chain's CDR3 is CASSPTSGSVGEQFF. The CDR3, as DNA: TGTGCCAGCAGCCCAACTAGCGGGAGTGTGGGTGAGCAGTTCTTC.

Notes on this clone: This same CDR3 is encoded by further DNA sequences in the sample. This rearrangement joins TRBV2 to TRBJ2-2, with D perhaps matching TRBD1 (8 bases). CDR1 and CDR2 (germline): SNHLY, FYNNEI. Trimming removed 4 bases from V and 5 bases from J, with 14 bases in between. The CDR3 totals 15 residues. The CDR3 DNA reads as TGTGCCAGCAGTGCAGGACAGGGAGGGACCGGGGAGCTGTTTTTT. Its protein product is CASSAGQGGTGELFF.

This clone was recorded a few times. The rearrangement links TRBV5-4 to TRBJ2-7; a possible D gene is TRBD2 (6 bases). CDR3 size: 14 residues. V lost 0 bases, J lost 1 base, and 8 bases lay in between. CDR1 and CDR2 (germline): SGHNT, YYREEE (reference sequence). CDR3: CASSLGSGSYEQYF. Here the CDR3 DNA reads TGTGCCAGCAGCTTGGGAAGCGGGTCCTACGAGCAGTACTTC.

CDR3 coding DNA: TGTGCCAGCAGCTTAGTCCCTGGGGCCAACGTCCTGACTTTC. Translated, it gives CASSLVPGANVLTF. The chain recombines TRBV7-3 with TRBJ2-6, with D unclear. V was trimmed by 2 bases and J by 2 bases, leaving 4 bases between them. Germline V gene sequence: CDR1 SGHTA, CDR2 FQGTGA. The CDR3 has 14 residues.